These 19 T cell receptor beta chains originate from one sample sequenced in a study of T cells in Graves' hyperthyroidism and ophthalmopathy. Amplification yielded TCR beta CDR3 regions, with RNA transcripts as the source. Researchers ran a first-round RT-PCR on the TCR CDR3 using the HTBI primer set. TCRdb reanalysed the multiplex PCR reads using MiXCR and keeps one entry per CDR3 protein. The repertoire holds 540,000 or so distinct CDR3 sequences, with approximately 14% as singletons. Material: blood. The receptors shown here come from a woman aged 25 to 45 with Graves' hyperthyroidism.

In this sample, this clonotype turned up a few times. The V gene is TRBV25-1, the J gene TRBJ2-7; 9 bases match TRBD1. CDR1 and CDR2 (germline): MGHDK, SYGVNS. Germline trimming cut 8 bases from V and 7 bases from J; bases unmatched to any gene: 9. The CDR3 runs to 13 residues. Here the CDR3 DNA reads TGTGCCAGCGCCCCCGGGACAGGGATTGAGCAGTACTTC. Translation: CASAPGTGIEQYF.

This clonotype has at least ten counts. This rearrangement joins TRBV6-2 or TRBV6-3 to TRBJ2-3, with 10 nucleotides matching TRBD2. The CDR3 has 17 residues. V was pared by 0 bases and J by 2 bases, with 5 bases of the junction left unmatched. The V gene's germline CDR1 is MNHEY and CDR2 SVGEGT. The CDR3 sequence is CASSYSGLAVFTDTQYF. The CDR3 region has the DNA TGTGCCAGCAGTTACTCAGGACTAGCGGTCTTCACAGATACGCAGTATTTT.

This clonotype was picked up many times. The chain combines TRBV7-2 with TRBJ1-1; the D is unclear. CDR3 length: 13 amino acids. Trimming pared 2 bases from V and 3 bases from J, leaving 7 bases between. Germline V CDR1 and CDR2: SGHTA, FQGNSA. CDR3 coding DNA: TGTGCCAGCAGCTTATTTCCAGACACTGAAGCTTTCTTT. It encodes CASSLFPDTEAFF.

This clonotype was counted ten times or more. The V gene is TRBV3-1, the J gene TRBJ2-3, with TRBD2 matching over 7 bases. The CDR3 totals 19 residues. The V segment lost 0 bases and the J segment 1 base; nucleotides outside the gene matches: 13. CDR1 and CDR2 from the germline V gene are LGHDT and YNNKEL (reference sequence). The CDR3 nucleotides read TGTGCCAGCAGCCAAGATAATCGTTTTACGGGAGGCGGCACAGATACGCAGTATTTT. Translating gives CASSQDNRFTGGGTDTQYF.

In its sample, this clonotype was seen a few times. The CDR3 nucleotides read TGTGCCAGCAGTTACTCGGCCACCGGAGTAGACATTCAGTACTTC. It yields the protein CASSYSATGVDIQYF. This chain links TRBV6-6 with TRBJ2-4; the D is unclear. Germline assignment: CDR1 MNHNY and CDR2 SVGAGI (reference sequence). CDR3 length: 15 residues. V lost 0 bases and J 8 bases, leaving 14 bases between the germline ends.

CDR3 amino acids: CASSFRTGGYTEAFF. The DNA for the CDR3 is TGTGCCAGCAGTTTTAGGACAGGGGGTTACACTGAAGCTTTCTTT. The V call is TRBV28, the J call TRBJ1-1; 10 bases align to TRBD1. The J segment lost 3 bases and the V segment lost 3 bases, leaving 4 bases of the junction unmatched. The V gene's germline CDR1 is MDHEN and CDR2 SYDVKM. The CDR3 consists of 15 residues.

This clonotype was recorded at least ten times. The chain has TRBV20-1 and TRBJ2-3; no definite D call. The V and J ends lost 6 bases and 2 bases respectively, with 12 bases between them. The germline gives CDR1 DFQATT, CDR2 SNEGSKA (reference sequence). The CDR3 covers 13 residues. The CDR3 loop is CSAFDTHTDTQYF. The DNA of the CDR3 is TGCAGTGCGTTCGACACCCACACAGATACGCAGTATTTT.

There are many counts of this clonotype. V gene TRBV6-5 combines with J gene TRBJ1-2, with D possibly being TRBD1 (5 bases). Trimming stripped 2 bases from V and 7 bases from J, with 17 bases between. There are 15 residues in the CDR3. Germline CDR1 reads MNHEY; CDR2 reads SVGAGI. As DNA, the CDR3 is TGTGCCAGCAGTTACAACCCCACCCGGGGGGGTGGCTACACCTTC. Translated: CASSYNPTRGGGYTF.

J is TRBJ1-5 and V is TRBV7-2; no clear D gene. The CDR3 sequence is 14 residues long. The ends were cut back, 2 bases at V and 3 bases at J, with 8 bases in the middle. CDR1 is SGHTA, CDR2 FQGNSA, per germline. The CDR3 sequence: CASSLQENNQPQHF. DNA of the CDR3: TGTGCCAGCAGCTTACAGGAGAACAATCAGCCCCAGCATTTT.

This clonotype has a count of ten or more. The V gene is TRBV20-1, the J gene TRBJ2-3; D may correspond to TRBD1 or TRBD2 (5 bases each). CDR1 is DFQATT and CDR2 is SNEGSKA in the germline V gene (reference sequence). V was shortened by 2 bases and J by 0 bases, with 9 bases between the two germline ends. This CDR3 has 14 amino acids. The CDR3 here is CSARSGTSTDTQYF. CDR3 sequence (DNA): TGCAGTGCTAGATCTGGGACCAGCACAGATACGCAGTATTTT.

Note on this clonotype: A junction boundary mismatches the germline segment, possibly from a read error. The chain links TRBV6-5 to TRBJ2-1, with 16 positions matching TRBD2. CDR3 length: 19 amino acids. CDR1 MNHEY and CDR2 SVGAGI come from the germline V gene. The CDR3 spells CASSYGTSGRESSYNVQFF. For the CDR3, the DNA is TGTGCCAGCAGTTATGGGACTAGCGGGAGGGAGAGCTCCTACAATGTGCAGTTCTTC.

The table lists this clonotype with many counts. The chain carries TRBV7-2 and TRBJ2-2; D is unresolved. Germline V gives CDR1 SGHTA, CDR2 FQGNSA. Trimming left V 7 bases short and J 7 bases short, with 10 bases between. The CDR3 length is 12 residues. The CDR3 region has the DNA TGTGCCAGCACTCAAGTAGGCGGGGAGCTGTTTTTT. Translated, it gives CASTQVGGELFF.

Comments on this clonotype: This sequence may be a read error, since a much larger clone differs from it by one base. The J gene is TRBJ1-4, the V gene TRBV12-3 or TRBV12-4, with a possible D match to TRBD1 (5 bases). The CDR3 has 15 residues. Here the CDR3 DNA reads TGTGCCAGCAGTTCTCGTAGGGGCACTAATGAAAAACTGCTTTTT. It specifies CASSSRRGTNEKLLF.

This clonotype was recorded many times. The chain carries TRBV11-2 and TRBJ2-1, with TRBD2 matching over 15 bases. This CDR3 is 17 amino acids long. Germline CDR1 reads SGHAT; CDR2 reads FQNNGV. Trimming removed 1 base from V and 11 bases from J; junction bases left unmatched: 9. In DNA, the CDR3 is TGTGCCAGCAGCTTAGGTAGCGGGACTAGCGGGAGGATGAAGCAGTTCTTC. Protein: CASSLGSGTSGRMKQFF.

Ten or more counts support this clonotype. The chain is built from TRBV7-2 and TRBJ2-3; 8 nucleotides match TRBD2. After removal of 4 bases from V and 4 bases from J, the junction contained 10 bases not matched to a gene. CDR3 length: 16 residues. Germline CDR1 SGHTA, CDR2 FQGNSA. CDR3: CASSSNPGGPADTQYF. CDR3 in DNA: TGTGCCAGCAGCTCGAACCCGGGAGGGCCCGCAGATACGCAGTATTTT.

There are many counts of this clonotype. This chain links TRBV7-9 with TRBJ2-1; 10 bases agree with TRBD2. Germline values: CDR1 SEHNR, CDR2 FQNEAQ (reference sequence). Losses at the gene ends were 5 bases for V and 3 bases for J; bases not matched to a gene: 4. This CDR3 has 15 residues. The DNA of the CDR3 is TGTGCCAGCAGCATTGGACTAGCGGTCTACAATGAGCAGTTCTTC. Protein: CASSIGLAVYNEQFF.

This clonotype was observed many times. CDR3 region: CAISVEGSYGYTF. For the CDR3, the DNA is TGTGCCATCAGTGTTGAGGGGAGCTATGGCTACACCTTC. This sequence joins TRBV10-3 and TRBJ1-2; TRBD1 might be the D (5 bases). V was pared by 4 bases and J by 4 bases, with 10 bases between. The CDR3 sequence is 13 residues long. CDR1 ENHRY and CDR2 SYGVKD come from the germline V gene.

The chain uses TRBV7-2 and TRBJ2-3, with 8 positions matching TRBD1. CDR3 length: 18 amino acids. Germline V gene sequence: CDR1 SGHTA, CDR2 FQGNSA. V lost 4 bases, J lost 0 bases, and 12 bases stayed unmatched. DNA of the CDR3: TGTGCCAGCAGCTCGATGGGACAGGTTTTGTCTAGCACAGATACGCAGTATTTT. Its translation: CASSSMGQVLSSTDTQYF. Complete variable domain (other parts from reference TRBV7-2 and TRBJ2-3): GAGVSQSPSNKVTEKGKDVELRCDPISGHTALYWYRQSLGQGLEFLIYFQGNSAPDKSGLPSDRFSAERTGGSVSTLTIQRTQQEDSAVYLCASSSMGQVLSSTDTQYFGPGTRLTVL.

This clonotype was found a few times. V is TRBV29-1 and J is TRBJ2-2; no clear D. V gave up 6 bases and J gave up 6 bases, with 11 bases separating them. CDR3 length: 12 amino acids. CDR1 and CDR2 from the germline V gene are SQVTM and ANQGSEA. The DNA of the CDR3 is TGCAGCGTCGGTTCAGCCGCCGGGGAGCTGTTTTTT. Amino acid sequence: CSVGSAAGELFF.